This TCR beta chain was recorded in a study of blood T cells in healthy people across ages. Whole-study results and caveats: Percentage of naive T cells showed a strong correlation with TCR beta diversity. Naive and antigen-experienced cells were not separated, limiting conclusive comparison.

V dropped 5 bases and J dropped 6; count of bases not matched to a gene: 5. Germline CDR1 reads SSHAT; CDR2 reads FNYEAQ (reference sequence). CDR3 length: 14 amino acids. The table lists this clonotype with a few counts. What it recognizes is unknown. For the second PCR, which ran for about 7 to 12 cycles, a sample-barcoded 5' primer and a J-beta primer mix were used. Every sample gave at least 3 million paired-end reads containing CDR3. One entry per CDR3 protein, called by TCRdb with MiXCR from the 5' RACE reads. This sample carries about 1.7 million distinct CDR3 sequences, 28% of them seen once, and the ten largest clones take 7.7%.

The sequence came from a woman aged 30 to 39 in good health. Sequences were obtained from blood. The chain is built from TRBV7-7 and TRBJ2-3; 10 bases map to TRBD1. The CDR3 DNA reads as TGTGCCAGCAGCCCGACAGGGGGCGGGGATACGCAGTATTTT. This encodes CASSPTGGGDTQYF.